This T cell receptor (beta chain) was found in a study of blood T cell repertoires in COVID-19. Study overall: Samples taken during acute and convalescent COVID-19 were collected in the United States, Italy and Spain.

Everyone who took part was roughly 18 to 89 years old, and they came from about 25 US areas. Measured with immunoSEQ multiplex PCR; TCRdb has only the in-frame clones, and not every one. This sample yields some 290,000 clones, of which approximately 91% are seen a single time; 2% to 2.5% belongs to the top ten. V shed 4 bases and J shed 0 bases, with 16 bases lying between them. Looked up from germline, CDR1 is KGHDR and CDR2 is SFDVKD. There are 17 residues in the CDR3. The rearrangement joins TRBV24-1 to TRBJ2-3; the D gene is possibly TRBD2 (5 bases). The source is a woman aged 40 to 50 with acute COVID-19. Source material: PBMCs or T cells enriched from blood (not recorded which). Here the CDR3 reads CATSDLDSAPSTDTQYF. CDR3 nucleotide sequence: TGTGCCACCAGTGACCTGGACTCAGCTCCTAGCACAGATACGCAGTATTTT.